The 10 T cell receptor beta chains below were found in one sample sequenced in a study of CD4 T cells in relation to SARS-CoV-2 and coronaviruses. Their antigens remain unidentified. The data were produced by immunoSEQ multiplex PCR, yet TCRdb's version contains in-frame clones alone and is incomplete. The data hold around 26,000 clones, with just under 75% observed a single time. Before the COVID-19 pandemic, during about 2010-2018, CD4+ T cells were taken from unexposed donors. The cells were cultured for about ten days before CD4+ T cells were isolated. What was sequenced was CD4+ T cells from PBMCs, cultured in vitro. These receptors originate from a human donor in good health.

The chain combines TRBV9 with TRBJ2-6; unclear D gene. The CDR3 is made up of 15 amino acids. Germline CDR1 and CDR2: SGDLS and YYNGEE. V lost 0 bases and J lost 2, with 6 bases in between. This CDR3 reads CASSVVGTGANVLTF. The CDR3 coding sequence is TGTGCCAGCAGCGTAGTGGGAACTGGGGCCAACGTCCTGACTTTC.

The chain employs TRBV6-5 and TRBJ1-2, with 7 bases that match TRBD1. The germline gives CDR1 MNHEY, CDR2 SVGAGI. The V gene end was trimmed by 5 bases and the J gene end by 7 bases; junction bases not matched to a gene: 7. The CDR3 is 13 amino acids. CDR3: CASSPGTAAGYTF. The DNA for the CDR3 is TGTGCCAGCAGTCCCGGGACAGCTGCTGGCTACACCTTC.

The chain's CDR3 is CASSLRREETQYF. The CDR3 DNA reads TGTGCCAGCAGCTTAAGGAGGGAAGAGACCCAGTACTTC. The V and J genes are TRBV7-2 and TRBJ2-5; D possibly corresponds to TRBD2 (6 bases). This CDR3 region has 13 residues. Germline V gene lookup returns CDR1 SGHTA and CDR2 FQGNSA. With 2 bases removed from V and 3 bases from J, the gap between germline ends came to 7 bases. The full variable domain, completed using reference TRBV7-2 and TRBJ2-5, is GAGVSQSPSNKVTEKGKDVELRCDPISGHTALYWYRQSLGQGLEFLIYFQGNSAPDKSGLPSDRFSAERTGGSVSTLTIQRTQQEDSAVYLCASSLRREETQYFGPGTRLLVL.

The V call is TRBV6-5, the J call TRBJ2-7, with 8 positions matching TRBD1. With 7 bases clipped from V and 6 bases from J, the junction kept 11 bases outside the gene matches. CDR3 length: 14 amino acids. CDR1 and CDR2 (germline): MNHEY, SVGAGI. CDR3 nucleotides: TGTGCCAGCACGGGGGCAGGGGGCGTGGGCGAGCAGTACTTC. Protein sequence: CASTGAGGVGEQYF.

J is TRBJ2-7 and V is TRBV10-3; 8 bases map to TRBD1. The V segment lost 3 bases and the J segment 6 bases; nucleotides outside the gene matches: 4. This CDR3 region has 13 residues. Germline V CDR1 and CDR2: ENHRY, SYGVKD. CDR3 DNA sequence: TGTGCCATCAGTGATCGGACAGGGATCGAGCAGTACTTC. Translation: CAISDRTGIEQYF.

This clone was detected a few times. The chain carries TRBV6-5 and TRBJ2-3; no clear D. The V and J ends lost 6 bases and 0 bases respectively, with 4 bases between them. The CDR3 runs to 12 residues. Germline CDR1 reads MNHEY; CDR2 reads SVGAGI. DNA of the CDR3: TGTGCCAGCAGATCTAGCACAGATACGCAGTATTTT. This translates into CASRSSTDTQYF.

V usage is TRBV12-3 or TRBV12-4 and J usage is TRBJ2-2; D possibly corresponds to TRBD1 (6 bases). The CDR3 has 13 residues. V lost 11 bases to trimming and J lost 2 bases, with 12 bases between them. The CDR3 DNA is TGTGCCGTGCAGGGGCAAAACACCGGGGAGCTGTTTTTT. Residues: CAVQGQNTGELFF.

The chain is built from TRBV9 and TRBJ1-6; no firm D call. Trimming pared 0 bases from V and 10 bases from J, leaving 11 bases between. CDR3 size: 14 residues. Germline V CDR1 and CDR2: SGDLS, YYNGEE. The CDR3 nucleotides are TGTGCCAGCAGCGTAGGATGGCGGAACTCACCCCTCCACTTT. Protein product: CASSVGWRNSPLHF. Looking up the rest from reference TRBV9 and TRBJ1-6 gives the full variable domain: DSGVTQTPKHLITATGQRVTLRCSPRSGDLSVYWYQQSLDQGLQFLIQYYNGEERAKGNILERFSAQQFPDLHSELNLSSLELGDSALYFCASSVGWRNSPLHFGNGTRLTVT.

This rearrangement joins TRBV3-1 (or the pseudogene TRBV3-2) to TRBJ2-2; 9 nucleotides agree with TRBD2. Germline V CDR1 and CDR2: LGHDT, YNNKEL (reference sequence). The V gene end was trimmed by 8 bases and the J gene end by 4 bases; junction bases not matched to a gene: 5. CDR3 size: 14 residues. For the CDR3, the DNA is TGTGCCAGCGGAATTAGCGGGAGCACCGGGGAGCTGTTTTTT. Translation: CASGISGSTGELFF.

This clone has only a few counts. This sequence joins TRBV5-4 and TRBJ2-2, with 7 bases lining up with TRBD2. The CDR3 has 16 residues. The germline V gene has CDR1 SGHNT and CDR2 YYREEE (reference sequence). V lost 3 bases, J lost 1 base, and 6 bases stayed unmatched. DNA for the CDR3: TGTGCCAGCAGCTCCCAACTAGCGTGGAACACCGGGGAGCTGTTTTTT. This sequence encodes CASSSQLAWNTGELFF.